This T cell receptor beta chain is drawn from a study of quantifying T cell responses using KT2 cells. As for the study in general: TCR alpha and beta constant-region primers primed reverse transcription of RNA.

KT2, a clone with a known TCR, was spiked into unfractionated PBMC. KT2 cells were mixed with fixed PBMC numbers at varying ratios. The V and J ends lost 0 bases and 5 bases respectively, with 10 bases between them. The germline CDR1 and CDR2 sequences are SQVTM and ANQGSEA. The CDR3 spans 13 residues. A single-stranded UMI oligo with SP2 sequence was ligated to cDNA 3' ends. First-round PCR used about 4 cycles and beta primers RC1.1 and RC1.2 covering TRBC1 and TRBC2. TCRdb called the UMI-ligation and nested PCR reads again in MiXCR, with one record for every CDR3 protein. The data hold about 41,000 distinct CDR3 sequences, with 17% observed a single time.

The rearrangement uses TRBV29-1 and TRBJ1-1; possible D gene TRBD1, 5 bases. The material sequenced was PBMCs spiked with cells of the T cell clone KT2. The source of this sequence is a human donor. The CDR3 DNA is TGCAGCGTTGAAGAATGGGGGGGGACTGAAGCTTTCTTT. This encodes CSVEEWGGTEAFF.